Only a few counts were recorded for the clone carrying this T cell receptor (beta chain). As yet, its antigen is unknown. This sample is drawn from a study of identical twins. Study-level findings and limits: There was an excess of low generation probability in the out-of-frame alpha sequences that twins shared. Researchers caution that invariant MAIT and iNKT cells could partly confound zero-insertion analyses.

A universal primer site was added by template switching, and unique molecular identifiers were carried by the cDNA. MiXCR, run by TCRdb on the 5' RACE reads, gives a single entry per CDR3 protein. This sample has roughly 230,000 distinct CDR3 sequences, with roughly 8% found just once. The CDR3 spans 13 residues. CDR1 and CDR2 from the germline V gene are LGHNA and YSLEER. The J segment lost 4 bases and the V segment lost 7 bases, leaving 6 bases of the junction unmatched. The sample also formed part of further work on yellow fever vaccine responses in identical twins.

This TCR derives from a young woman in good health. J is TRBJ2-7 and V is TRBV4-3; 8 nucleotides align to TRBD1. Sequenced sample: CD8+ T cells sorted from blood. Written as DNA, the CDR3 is TGCGCCAGCACCCCGGGACAGGCATACGAGCAGTACTTC. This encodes CASTPGQAYEQYF.